This T cell receptor (beta chain) originates from a study of ipilimumab plus nivolumab after autologous stem cell transplantation. Across the whole study: The DLBCL group included primary refractory and relapsed cases.

Clones were read by immunoSEQ multiplex PCR, and TCRdb kept only the in-frame ones, dropping some. The sample yields 20,000 to 25,000 clones, 70% to 80% seen once. Starting 14 to 28 days after autologous transplant, ipilimumab 1 mg/kg was given. The germline CDR1 and CDR2 sequences are MNHNY and SVGAGI (reference sequence). The ends were cut back, 4 bases at V and 4 bases at J, with 11 bases in the middle. The CDR3 covers 14 residues. This chain uses TRBV6-6 with TRBJ2-1; D is perhaps TRBD2 (6 bases). This clonotype was sampled from a male donor with diffuse large B-cell lymphoma. The source material was PBMCs, sampled in a trial of ipilimumab plus nivolumab as post-transplant consolidation. CDR3 residues: CASSSRGSYNEQFF. In DNA, the CDR3 is TGTGCCAGCAGTTCCCGGGGGAGTTACAATGAGCAGTTCTTC.